Given below is one T cell receptor (beta chain) in context. This sample was included in a study of blood T cells in healthy people across ages. For the study at large: There was about one barcoded beta molecule captured by template switching per two T cells.

With each sample, at least 5 micrograms of total RNA were extracted. Then a second PCR, running roughly 6 to 12 cycles, was carried out with a sample-barcoded 5' primer and a J-beta primer mix. TCRdb recomputed calls from the 5' RACE reads with MiXCR, one row per CDR3 protein. The sample holds 700,000 to 950,000 distinct CDR3 sequences; 55% to 70% are singletons and the top ten take roughly 22%. The CDR3 totals 16 residues. Germline V gene sequence: CDR1 SGHRS, CDR2 YFSETQ. The J segment lost 6 bases and the V segment lost 0 bases, leaving 9 bases of the junction unmatched. Specimen: blood. This TCR was sampled from a man aged 25 to 40 in good health. This chain links TRBV5-1 with TRBJ2-7, with 10 nucleotides matching TRBD1. The CDR3 coding sequence is TGCGCCAGCAGCTTGGCCGGCGGGACAGGGGTTTTCGAGCAGTACTTC. It specifies CASSLAGGTGVFEQYF.